The entry below describes one T cell receptor beta chain. This entry is derived from a study of memory CD4+ T cells and cytomegalovirus serostatus. Single viable CD3+CD4+CD8-CD45RO+ cells were sorted as the memory CD4+ T cells. Germline CDR1 is SGHDT and CDR2 is YYEEEE. The CDR3 loop spans 15 amino acids. After removal of 4 bases from V and 6 bases from J, the junction contained 8 bases not matched to a gene. Original methodology: After removing out-of-frame reads, 2 million to 2.5 million distinct TCRbeta sequences remained. Profiling relied on immunoSEQ multiplex PCR, and the TCRdb table lists in-frame clones only, not all of them. From that table come the V and J calls and clone size; the DNA was used to work out D and trimming. Among over 65,000 clones listed, about 75% were seen once.

V is TRBV5-6 and J is TRBJ2-2; 8 bases fit TRBD1. The sequencing input was memory CD4+ T cells from blood. This TCR derives from an adult in good health and CMV-seropositive. CDR3 protein: CASSQWDRLAGELFF. CDR3 nucleotides: TGTGCCAGCAGCCAATGGGACAGGTTGGCCGGGGAGCTGTTTTTT.